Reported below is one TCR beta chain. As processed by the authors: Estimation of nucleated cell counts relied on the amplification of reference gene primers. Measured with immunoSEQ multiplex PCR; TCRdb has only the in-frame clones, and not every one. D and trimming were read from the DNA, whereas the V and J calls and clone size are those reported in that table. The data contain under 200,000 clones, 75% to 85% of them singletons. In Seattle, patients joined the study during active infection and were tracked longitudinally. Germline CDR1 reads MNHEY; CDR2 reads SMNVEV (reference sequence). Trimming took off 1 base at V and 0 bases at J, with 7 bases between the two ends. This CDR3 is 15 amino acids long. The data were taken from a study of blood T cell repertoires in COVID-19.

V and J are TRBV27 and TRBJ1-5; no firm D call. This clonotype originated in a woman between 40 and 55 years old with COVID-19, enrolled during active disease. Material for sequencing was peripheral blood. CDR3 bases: TGTGCCAGCAGTTTATATATGGCTAGCAATCAGCCCCAGCATTTT. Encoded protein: CASSLYMASNQPQHF.